Shown below are 32 T cell receptor beta chains from a single sample sequenced in a study of shared clonotypes between healthy human individuals. The protocol was immunoSEQ multiplex PCR, while the TCRdb copy is restricted to in-frame clones and leaves out a portion. The sample carries nearly 1,000,000 clones, 76% recorded once. Sequencing used memory CD4+ T cells sorted from blood. Subset of the sample: CD45RA-negative fraction. The receptors here all came from a man aged 18 to 30 in good health.

J is TRBJ2-2 and V is TRBV29-1, with 7 bases lining up with TRBD1. V shed 4 bases and J 4 bases; nucleotides not matched to a gene: 6. Germline CDR1 is SQVTM and CDR2 is ANQGSEA. This CDR3 has 14 residues. CDR3 residues: CSVVGGSSTGELFF. As DNA, the CDR3 is TGCAGCGTTGTAGGGGGCTCTAGCACCGGGGAGCTGTTTTTT.

V and J are TRBV11-1 and TRBJ1-2; D remains ambiguous. This CDR3 spans 13 amino acids. CDR1 and CDR2 from the germline V gene are SGHAT and FQDESV (reference sequence). V was pared by 3 bases and J by 5 bases, with 10 bases between. CDR3 sequence: CASSFQPNYGYTF. CDR3 DNA sequence: TGTGCCAGCAGCTTTCAGCCGAATTATGGCTACACCTTC.

The V call is TRBV7-2, the J call TRBJ2-1; 11 positions agree with TRBD2. This CDR3 contains 17 residues. CDR1 and CDR2 from the germline V gene are SGHTA and FQGNSA. The V and J ends lost 2 bases and 4 bases, in that order; junction bases with no gene match: 7. This CDR3 reads CASSLRLAGPLYNEQFF. The CDR3 nucleotides read TGTGCCAGCAGCTTAAGACTAGCGGGACCGCTATACAATGAGCAGTTCTTC.

The rearrangement links TRBV18 to TRBJ1-2, with 7 nucleotides matching TRBD1. Germline CDR1 reads KGHSH; CDR2 reads LQKENI. V lost 0 bases and J lost 5; bases outside the gene matches: 3. This CDR3 is 14 amino acids long. The CDR3: CASSPPPGQYGYTF. The CDR3 nucleotides read TGTGCCAGCTCACCACCCCCGGGACAGTATGGCTACACCTTC.

The table lists this clone with many counts. The chain is built from TRBV12-5 and TRBJ1-2; TRBD1 aligns across 8 bases. The CDR3 runs 13 residues. Germline lookup yields CDR1 LGHNT and CDR2 FRNRAP. V dropped 5 bases and J dropped 8; count of bases not matched to a gene: 7. As DNA, the CDR3 is TGTGCTAGTGGTCCGGGGACAGGACGGGGCTACACCTTC. This sequence encodes CASGPGTGRGYTF.

The rearrangement joins TRBV6-1 to TRBJ1-1; TRBD1 might be the D (6 bases). The CDR3 has 12 residues. V was trimmed by 5 bases and J by 6 bases, leaving 10 bases between them. Germline CDR1 MNHNS, CDR2 SASEGT. Here the CDR3 reads CASSRGVAEAFF. CDR3 sequence (DNA): TGTGCCAGCAGTAGGGGGGTGGCTGAAGCTTTCTTT.

This clone was detected many times. The chain links TRBV5-4 to TRBJ2-5; D remains ambiguous. Germline V CDR1 and CDR2: SGHNT, YYREEE (reference sequence). The V gene lost 0 bases and the J gene lost 3 bases, with 9 bases spanning the gap. The CDR3 covers 14 residues. The CDR3 is CASSLVAGEETQYF. The CDR3 DNA sequence: TGTGCCAGCAGCTTGGTGGCTGGGGAAGAGACCCAGTACTTC. The whole variable domain, remainder taken from reference TRBV5-4 and TRBJ2-5, is ETGVTQSPTHLIKTRGQQVTLRCSSQSGHNTVSWYQQALGQGPQFIFQYYREEENGRGNFPPRFSGLQFPNYSSELNVNALELDDSALYLCASSLVAGEETQYFGPGTRLLVL.

The chain is built from TRBV7-2 and TRBJ2-1, with D maybe TRBD1 (6 bases). Trimming left V 2 bases short and J 5 bases short, with 19 bases between. The germline gives CDR1 SGHTA, CDR2 FQGNSA. This CDR3 comprises 17 residues. The CDR3 coding sequence is TGTGCCAGCAGCTTAAATAGGGGGAACAGGGAAAACAATGAGCAGTTCTTC. Translating gives CASSLNRGNRENNEQFF.

This chain links TRBV5-5 with TRBJ2-3; D gene ambiguous. V lost 4 bases and J 3 bases, leaving 18 bases between the germline ends. This CDR3 spans 16 amino acids. The germline V gene has CDR1 SGHKS and CDR2 YYEKEE (reference sequence). This CDR3 is CASSPADGRRTDTQYF. The CDR3 DNA sequence: TGTGCCAGCAGCCCCGCGGACGGCAGAAGAACAGATACGCAGTATTTT.

The DNA for the CDR3 is TGTGCCAGCAGTCGAGGCGCGGATCGCCCCCAGCATTTT. Amino acids: CASSRGADRPQHF. The chain recombines TRBV6-6 with TRBJ1-5, with D unresolved. Germline V gene lookup returns CDR1 MNHNY and CDR2 SVGAGI (reference sequence). This CDR3 has 13 amino acids. V was clipped by 5 bases and J by 10 bases, with 15 bases between them.

This chain links TRBV21-1 with TRBJ1-4; the DNA was not used to check the table's D call, TRBD1. TRBV21-1 is a known pseudogene. The CDR3 length is 14 residues. CDR3 coding DNA: TGTGCCAGCAGGAGGAGGGGGCTAAGCGAAAAACTGTTTTTT. It specifies CASRRRGLSEKLFF.

The V gene is TRBV5-1, the J gene TRBJ2-1; D not resolved. Trimming stripped 3 bases from V and 6 bases from J, with 13 bases between. CDR1 is SGHRS, CDR2 YFSETQ, per germline. The CDR3 totals 14 residues. CDR3 in DNA: TGCGCCAGCAGCTCCGGATCCATGGCCAATGAGCAGTTCTTC. This translates into CASSSGSMANEQFF.

The chain joins TRBV30 to TRBJ2-5; TRBD1 is a possible D gene (5 bases). Germline V gene sequence: CDR1 GTSNPN, CDR2 SVGIG (reference sequence). The CDR3 loop spans 16 amino acids. V was pared by 2 bases and J by 4 bases, with 20 bases between. The CDR3, as DNA: TGTGCCTGGAGTCCCCGGATATTAGCTAGGGGAGAGACCCAGTACTTC. The encoded protein is CAWSPRILARGETQYF.

The chain uses TRBV6-6 and TRBJ2-4; TRBD2 matches 8 bases. V was pared by 11 bases and J by 3 bases, with 12 bases of the junction left unmatched. Germline CDR1 and CDR2: MNHNY and SVGAGI (reference sequence). There are 15 residues in the CDR3. In DNA form, the CDR3 reads TGTGCCGTCCTCTCGGGAGGGGGGCACAAAAACATTCAGTACTTC. This sequence encodes CAVLSGGGHKNIQYF.

Worth noting for this clone: The sample contains more than one DNA sequence encoding this CDR3. This sequence joins TRBV20-1 and TRBJ2-7; D is unresolved. Germline CDR1 and CDR2: DFQATT and SNEGSKA (reference sequence). The germline V and J ends were trimmed by 1 base and 7 bases, with 8 bases remaining between them. The CDR3 runs to 11 residues. DNA for the CDR3: TGCAGTGCTAGAGGATCGGGTGAGCAGTACTTC. This gives the protein CSARGSGEQYF.

The chain couples TRBV28 to TRBJ1-5, with D unresolved. The germline gives CDR1 MDHEN, CDR2 SYDVKM. V was clipped by 3 bases and J by 1 base, with 19 bases between them. The CDR3 loop spans 18 amino acids. The CDR3 protein is CASSLTASGQVSNQPQHF. The CDR3 bases are TGTGCCAGCAGTTTGACCGCTAGCGGGCAGGTGAGCAATCAGCCCCAGCATTTT.

The table lists this clone with many counts. The chain links TRBV29-1 to TRBJ2-5; 9 bases agree with TRBD1. The CDR3 consists of 14 residues. Germline V gives CDR1 SQVTM, CDR2 ANQGSEA. Trimming removed 6 bases from V and 4 bases from J; junction bases left unmatched: 9. CDR3 sequence (DNA): TGCAGCGTCGCCGGGACAGGGAGAGGAGAGACCCAGTACTTC. This translates into CSVAGTGRGETQYF.

The chain combines TRBV5-1 with TRBJ2-7; D perhaps matches TRBD2 (6 bases). V shed 3 bases and J shed 6 bases, with 16 bases lying between them. Germline CDR1 is SGHRS and CDR2 is YFSETQ. The CDR3 runs 14 residues. CDR3 protein: CASSSNFIAAEQYF. The CDR3 DNA reads TGCGCCAGCAGCTCCAATTTTATAGCGGCCGAGCAGTACTTC.

Concerning this clone itself: This clone may be a read error of a much larger clone one base away. CDR3: CASSYQETQYF. In DNA, the CDR3 is TGTGCCAGCAGTTACCAAGAGACCCAGTACTTC. The rearrangement links TRBV6-1 to TRBJ2-5; no clear D gene. Germline V gives CDR1 MNHNS, CDR2 SASEGT. The V end was cut by 5 bases, the J end by 0 bases, with 1 base between. This CDR3 is 11 amino acids long.

The genes are TRBV13 and TRBJ1-1; the D is unclear. The CDR3 runs to 10 residues. Trimming left V 2 bases short and J 5 bases short, with 0 bases between. Looked up from germline, CDR1 is PRHDT and CDR2 is FYEKMQ (reference sequence). DNA for the CDR3: TGTGCCAGCAGCTTAACTGAAGCTTTCTTT. Translating it yields CASSLTEAFF.

The chain carries TRBV12-5 and TRBJ2-3; 7 bases fit TRBD1. The CDR3 has 16 residues. V was pared by 4 bases and J by 1 base, with 8 bases of the junction left unmatched. CDR1 and CDR2 from the germline V gene are LGHNT and FRNRAP. Here the CDR3 DNA reads TGTGCTAGTGGTTCCATACAGGGGCCTGGCACAGATACGCAGTATTTT. As protein: CASGSIQGPGTDTQYF.

Details on this clone: The sample holds other DNA sequences that translate to the same CDR3. The chain carries TRBV6-1 and TRBJ1-5, with D perhaps TRBD1 (5 bases). The germline V and J ends were trimmed by 2 bases and 1 base, with 12 bases remaining between them. The germline CDR1 and CDR2 sequences are MNHNS and SASEGT. This CDR3 spans 16 amino acids. The CDR3 nucleotides are TGTGCCAGCAGTGAACGCAGGGCGGGGAGCAATCAGCCCCAGCATTTT. It translates to CASSERRAGSNQPQHF.

The count of this clone is one. The chain is built from TRBV28 and TRBJ2-1; 7 bases agree with TRBD2. Germline V gives CDR1 MDHEN, CDR2 SYDVKM. The V and J ends lost 7 bases and 0 bases, in that order; junction bases with no gene match: 6. The CDR3 is 15 amino acids. The CDR3 DNA reads as TGTGCCAGCACTACGGGGGGAGGCTCCTACAATGAGCAGTTCTTC. Translating it yields CASTTGGGSYNEQFF.

This chain links TRBV7-2 with TRBJ1-2; D is unclear. V was cut by 5 bases and J by 1 base, with 14 bases left in between. This CDR3 has 15 amino acids. Looked up from germline, CDR1 is SGHTA and CDR2 is FQGNSA. CDR3 in DNA: TGTGCCAGCAGCCCGGACCCTGGGCTTAACTATGGCTACACCTTC. Translation: CASSPDPGLNYGYTF.

The chain couples TRBV6-6 to TRBJ1-1; 8 nucleotides line up with TRBD1. The CDR3 totals 13 residues. CDR1 is MNHNY, CDR2 SVGAGI, per germline (reference sequence). V shed 6 bases, J shed 6 bases, and the junction held 6 bases outside the gene matches. The chain's CDR3 is CASSSPDRAEAFF. DNA of the CDR3: TGTGCCAGCAGCTCCCCGGACAGGGCTGAAGCTTTCTTT.

In the case of this clone: At one of its ends the junction is not consistent with the germline gene, which may arise from a read error. The V and J genes are TRBV29-1 and TRBJ1-1; maybe TRBD1 (5 bases). Germline lookup yields CDR1 SQVTM and CDR2 ANQGSEA. This CDR3 region has 14 residues. Here the CDR3 DNA reads TGCAGCGTCGAAGATCCCAGGGAGTTCACTGAAGCTTTCTTT. Translation gives CSVEDPREFTEAFF.

The rearrangement joins TRBV4-1 to TRBJ2-5; 11 nucleotides align to TRBD2. V trimming: 0 bases; J trimming: 5 bases; junction bases outside the gene matches: 11. This CDR3 comprises 18 residues. Germline V gene data show CDR1 as MGHRA and CDR2 as YSYEKL. The CDR3 protein is CASSQELTSGARGETQYF. In nucleotides, the CDR3 is TGCGCCAGCAGCCAAGAATTGACTAGCGGGGCCAGGGGGGAGACCCAGTACTTC.

The chain couples TRBV11-2 to TRBJ2-3; D unresolved. The germline V gene has CDR1 SGHAT and CDR2 FQNNGV. The CDR3 totals 14 residues. V lost 4 bases, J lost 1 base, and 9 bases lay in between. The CDR3 here is CASSSRWGTDTQYF. DNA of the CDR3: TGTGCCAGCAGCTCTAGGTGGGGCACAGATACGCAGTATTTT.

This rearrangement joins TRBV28 to TRBJ2-7, with D possibly matching TRBD2 (5 bases). This CDR3 is built from 11 residues. Trimming left V 5 bases short and J 9 bases short, with 11 bases between. Germline V gene data show CDR1 as MDHEN and CDR2 as SYDVKM. The DNA of the CDR3 is TGTGCCAGCAGTGGAGGTTGGGTGCAGTACTTC. Protein sequence: CASSGGWVQYF.

J is TRBJ1-4 and V is TRBV6-1; 9 nucleotides match TRBD1. Germline CDR1 reads MNHNS; CDR2 reads SASEGT. The V gene end was trimmed by 7 bases and the J gene end by 4 bases; junction bases not matched to a gene: 7. This CDR3 spans 15 amino acids. The CDR3 DNA reads as TGTGCCAGCACAGCGGGACAGGGCCTTAATGAAAAACTGTTTTTT. As protein: CASTAGQGLNEKLFF.

This clone was recorded a few times. The limits of the CDR3 on the DNA are not certain, so only TCRdb's listed CDR3 is given. CDR3 protein: CAISEPRPMATPSARF. This chain uses TRBV10-3 with TRBJ1-2. The CDR3 has 16 amino acids, counting both end residues. The V gene's germline CDR1 is ENHRY and CDR2 SYGVKD.

The genes are TRBV21-1 and TRBJ1-1; the tabulated D call, TRBD1, remains unverified against the DNA. TRBV21-1 is described as a pseudogene. The CDR3 is 14 amino acids. The CDR3 region has the DNA TGTGCCAGCCACAGGGGGCGAAAGAACACTGAAGCTTTCTTT. It encodes CASHRGRKNTEAFF.